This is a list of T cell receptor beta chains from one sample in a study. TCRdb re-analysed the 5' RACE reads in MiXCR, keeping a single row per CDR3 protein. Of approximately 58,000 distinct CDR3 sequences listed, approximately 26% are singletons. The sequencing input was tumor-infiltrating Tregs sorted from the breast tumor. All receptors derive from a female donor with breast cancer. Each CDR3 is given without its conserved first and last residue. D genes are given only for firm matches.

ASSLSLGTGGPHEQF | TRBV7-9 | TRBD1
ASSMGHSTDTQY | TRBV12-3/TRBV12-4 | NA
ASSLATSGIIDEQF | TRBV5-1 | TRBD2
AWLGRGSHYGYT | TRBV13 | TRBD1
AWRRRAGGWGNEQF | TRBV30 | TRBD2
ASSLWSGGVENQPQH | TRBV7-9 | TRBD1
ASGQAVHEQY | TRBV3-1 | NA
ASSRSPGDDTEAF | TRBV4-2 | NA
ASSHREVLHEQY | TRBV7-2 | TRBD2
SAGPLVGQAYEQY | TRBV20-1 | NA
ASSQDRGDLWSYT | TRBV4-3 | NA
ASGAQGGQPQH | TRBV6-6 | NA
ATEDGGGNNEQF | TRBV6-2/TRBV6-3 | NA
ASSVGSEVYEQY | TRBV9 | NA
AGSFEPRGNTEAF | TRBV5-1 | NA
ASSGMGYERY | TRBV5-1 | NA
ASSVGPTSGINEQF | TRBV9 | TRBD2
ASRPHPGPPEEQY | TRBV6-5 | NA
ASSVSGTSFNRGNEQF | TRBV7-3 | TRBD2
ASSQFRAGSPDYEQY | TRBV16 | NA
ATSRRDREVGYT | TRBV15 | TRBD1
ASSFTPGLAGKETQY | TRBV5-1 | TRBD2
ASNSGGRTEAF | TRBV7-9 | TRBD1
SARMLGAVIRGDYGYT | TRBV20-1 | NA
SARGGPGVGSYEQY | TRBV20-1 | NA
ASSFEGSGYT | TRBV7-9 | NA
ASSLGVGGLNTGELF | TRBV27 | NA
ATSDLASGTEAF | TRBV15 | NA
ASLGGNPTDTQY | TRBV5-1 | NA
ASSPTLGTRQF | TRBV6-1 | TRBD2
ATSPTVSSGELL | TRBV15 | NA
ASSLQVLAGDNEQF | TRBV5-1 | TRBD2
ASSGQLSGANVLT | TRBV2 | NA
ASSSDRGLQETQY | TRBV5-1 | TRBD1
ASSPTRGFTEAF | TRBV9 | NA
ASSSPRSDTQY | TRBV7-9 | NA